One and the same sample provided the 7 T cell receptor beta chains below, sequenced in a study of T cell responses to AZD1222 COVID-19 vaccine. Profiling relied on immunoSEQ multiplex PCR, and the TCRdb table lists in-frame clones only, not all of them. The sample holds 150,000 to 200,000 clones, 92% seen once. This material consisted of peripheral blood, taken on day 0 of MenACWY control vaccination. The receptor set was obtained from an adult in good health.

The chain is built from TRBV9 and TRBJ1-1; D unresolved. The CDR3 is 14 amino acids. Per germline, CDR1 SGDLS and CDR2 YYNGEE. Deletions cut 0 bases from V and 3 bases from J, with 9 bases between. For the CDR3, the DNA is TGTGCCAGCAGCGTAGCTGGGGTGGACACTGAAGCTTTCTTT. This gives the protein CASSVAGVDTEAFF. Full variable domain (remainder filled in from reference TRBV9 and TRBJ1-1): DSGVTQTPKHLITATGQRVTLRCSPRSGDLSVYWYQQSLDQGLQFLIQYYNGEERAKGNILERFSAQQFPDLHSELNLSSLELGDSALYFCASSVAGVDTEAFFGQGTRLTVV.

This chain connects TRBV5-1 to TRBJ2-5; TRBD2 matches 11 bases. The CDR3 covers 15 residues. Germline values: CDR1 SGHRS, CDR2 YFSETQ. J lost 4 bases, V lost 3 bases, and 5 bases had no gene match. In DNA form, the CDR3 reads TGCGCCAGCAGCTCTGGAGGACTAGCGGGAGAGACCCAGTACTTC. This sequence encodes CASSSGGLAGETQYF.

The rearrangement links TRBV3-1 (or the pseudogene TRBV3-2) to TRBJ1-2, with D perhaps TRBD1 (5 bases). Germline CDR1 reads LGHDT; CDR2 reads YNNKEL (reference sequence). V lost 4 bases to trimming and J lost 4 bases, with 7 bases between them. The CDR3 is 12 amino acids. This CDR3 is CASSRGSYGYTF. CDR3 DNA: TGTGCCAGCAGCCGGGGGAGCTATGGCTACACCTTC.

The V gene is TRBV29-1, the J gene TRBJ2-1; 7 nucleotides align to TRBD1. Germline CDR1 is SQVTM and CDR2 is ANQGSEA. With 3 bases clipped from V and 8 bases from J, the junction kept 7 bases outside the gene matches. This CDR3 is 13 amino acids long. CDR3 in DNA: TGCAGCGTTGACAGGGGGATGGGGTATGAGCAGTTCTTC. It specifies CSVDRGMGYEQFF.

V and J are TRBV10-2 and TRBJ1-2; D is unclear. From germline, CDR1 is WSHSY and CDR2 SAAADI. V was shortened by 5 bases and J by 4 bases, with 14 bases between the two germline ends. CDR3 size: 14 residues. DNA for the CDR3: TGCGCCAGCAGTCCTATAGGTGAAGGCTATGGCTACACCTTC. Residues: CASSPIGEGYGYTF.

The V and J genes are TRBV6-2 or TRBV6-3 and TRBJ2-1; 12 bases agree with TRBD2. Germline lookup yields CDR1 MNHEY and CDR2 SVGEGT. V was clipped by 6 bases and J by 9 bases; unmatched bases: 9. This CDR3 spans 15 amino acids. The CDR3 region has the DNA TGTGCCAGCAGCAGACTAGCGGGAGCGTTTGGTGAGCAGTTCTTC. Translating it yields CASSRLAGAFGEQFF.

The chain is built from TRBV27 and TRBJ1-5; 8 bases agree with TRBD1. The J segment lost 7 bases and the V segment lost 1 base, leaving 3 bases of the junction unmatched. This CDR3 is 14 amino acids long. Germline-derived CDR1 and CDR2 are MNHEY and SMNVEV (reference sequence). The CDR3 sequence is CASSLFRQGQPQHF. The CDR3 region has the DNA TGTGCCAGCAGTTTATTCAGACAGGGGCAGCCCCAGCATTTT.